This T cell receptor (beta chain) was sequenced during a study of blood T cells in healthy people across ages. Study-level background: About one barcoded beta molecule per two T cells was captured by template switching.

V shed 3 bases and J 2 bases; nucleotides not matched to a gene: 4. The germline V gene has CDR1 SNHLY and CDR2 FYNNEI. The CDR3 is 15 amino acids. It was with a sample-barcoded 5' primer and a J-beta primer mix that a second PCR of roughly 7 to 12 cycles was run. TCRdb analysed the 5' RACE reads with MiXCR anew, one entry per CDR3 protein. Of over 1,500,000 distinct CDR3 sequences in the sample, about two fifths were seen once. Sequenced material: blood. This receptor was obtained from a human donor in good health. The V gene is TRBV2, the J gene TRBJ2-3; 8 bases agree with TRBD2. The CDR3 reads CASSDLGLDTDTQYF. CDR3 DNA sequence: TGTGCCAGCAGTGATTTGGGACTAGACACAGATACGCAGTATTTT.